This T cell receptor (beta chain) stems from a study of blood T cell repertoires in COVID-19. As for the study in general: Both acute and convalescent COVID-19 samples were obtained from the United States, Italy and Spain. In each case, the material was cDNA or gDNA derived from T cells, B-cell-depleted T cells, or PBMCs.

Sequenced by immunoSEQ multiplex PCR; TCRdb stores in-frame clones only, minus some. The repertoire includes some 250,000 clones, about 68% of them detected once, and approximately 3.2% sits in the top ten. Unmatched junction bases numbered 14, after V lost 5 bases and J lost 4 bases. The CDR3 runs 17 residues. CDR1 is SGHVS, CDR2 FNYEAQ, per germline. The chain links TRBV7-6 to TRBJ2-7, with 10 bases lining up with TRBD2. This receptor was identified in a woman older than 75 with acute or convalescent COVID-19. Source material: peripheral blood. CDR3 DNA sequence: TGTGCCAGCAGCGCCCACCCCCCCAGCGGGGGGGCTTACGAGCAGTACTTC. Translated: CASSAHPPSGGAYEQYF.